A single sample gave rise to the 2 T cell receptor beta chains below, sequenced in a study of OX40 agonist ivuxolimab in advanced cancers. This table comes from immunoSEQ multiplex PCR, and its TCRdb copy is limited to in-frame clones, with some not included. The sample has about 18,000 clones, about 70% seen once. This sample comprised CD4+ or CD8+ T cells sorted from blood, obtained in a trial of the OX40 agonist ivuxolimab. These receptors all come from an adult with an advanced solid tumor such as melanoma, head and neck, liver or kidney cancer.

Written as DNA, the CDR3 is TGTGCCTGGAGTGGAGACAACTCCTACGAGCAGTACTTC. This gives the protein CAWSGDNSYEQYF. The chain links TRBV30 to TRBJ2-7, with D uncertain. The germline V and J ends were trimmed by 1 base and 0 bases, with 7 bases remaining between them. The CDR3 has 13 amino acids. Looked up from germline, CDR1 is GTSNPN and CDR2 is SVGIG (reference sequence).

The rearrangement joins TRBV6-5 to TRBJ1-2; D perhaps matches TRBD1 (5 bases). Germline CDR1 is MNHEY and CDR2 is SVGAGI. There are 14 residues in the CDR3. Between the trimmed V and J ends, which lost 2 bases and 1 base, there was a span of 8 bases. CDR3 in DNA: TGTGCCAGCAGTTACGCAGGGATTAACTATGGCTACACCTTC. Its protein is CASSYAGINYGYTF.